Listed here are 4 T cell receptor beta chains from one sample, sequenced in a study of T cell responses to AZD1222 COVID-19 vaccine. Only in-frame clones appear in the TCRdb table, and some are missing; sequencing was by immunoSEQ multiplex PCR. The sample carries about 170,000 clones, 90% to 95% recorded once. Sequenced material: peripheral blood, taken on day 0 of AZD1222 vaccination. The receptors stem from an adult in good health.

The DNA for the CDR3 is TGTGCCAGTAGTGCCTCCGTAGGAGGCAACTATGGCTACACCTTC. Translating gives CASSASVGGNYGYTF. The chain has TRBV19 and TRBJ1-2, with D unresolved. V dropped 5 bases and J dropped 2 bases, with 15 bases sitting between them. The V gene's germline CDR1 is LNHDA and CDR2 SQIVND (reference sequence). The CDR3 runs 15 residues.

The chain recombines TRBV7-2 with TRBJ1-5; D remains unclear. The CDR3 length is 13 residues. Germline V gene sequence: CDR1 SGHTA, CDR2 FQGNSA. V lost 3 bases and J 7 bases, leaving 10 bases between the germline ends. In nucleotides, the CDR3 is TGTGCCAGCAGCTTCCCGGGGAAGCAGCCCCAGCATTTT. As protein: CASSFPGKQPQHF.

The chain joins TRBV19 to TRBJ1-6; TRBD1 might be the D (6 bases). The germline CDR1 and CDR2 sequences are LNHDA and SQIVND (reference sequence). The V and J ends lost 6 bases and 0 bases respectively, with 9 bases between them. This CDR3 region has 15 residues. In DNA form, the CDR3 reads TGTGCCAGTAGCGACAGGACCTCCTATAATTCACCCCTCCACTTT. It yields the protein CASSDRTSYNSPLHF.

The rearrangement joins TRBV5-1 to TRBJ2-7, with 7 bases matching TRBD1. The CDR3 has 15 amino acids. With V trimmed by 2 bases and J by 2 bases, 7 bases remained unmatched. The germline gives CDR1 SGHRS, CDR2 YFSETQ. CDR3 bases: TGCGCCAGCAGCTTCCCCGGGACAGAACCCTACGAGCAGTACTTC. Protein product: CASSFPGTEPYEQYF.